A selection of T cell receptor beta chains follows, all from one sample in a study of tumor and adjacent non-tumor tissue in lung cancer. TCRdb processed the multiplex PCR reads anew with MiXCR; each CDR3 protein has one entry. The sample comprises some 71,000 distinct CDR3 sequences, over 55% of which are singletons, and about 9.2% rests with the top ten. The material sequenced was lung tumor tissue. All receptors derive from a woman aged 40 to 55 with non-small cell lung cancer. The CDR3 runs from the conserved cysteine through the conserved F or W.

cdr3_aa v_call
CAIRDTGQETQYF TRBV10-3
CSAIQGGRGSGPQHF TRBV20-1
CVSSLGTVNYGYTF TRBV11-2
CANQGGNDYTF TRBV6-6
CTSKDVSGDRQYF TRBV6-6
CAQRAGARTGELFF TRBV2
CSVSKVARSSTDTQYF TRBV29-1
CSGAGVGEIHYF TRBV29-1
CSVSSHGSGQHQHF TRBV29-1
CSVKSGASDTETQYF TRBV29-1
CASLPGAANTGGLFF TRBV5-5
CVSSLGIPLLKNEQFF TRBV11-3
CASNLSMARGGTDTKYF TRBV11-2
CASSLVRHGVFF TRBV11-2
CDSSLKWSSKYDEQFF TRBV11-2
CASILKTTNEKLFF TRBV14
CTSSQEWDNSYEQYF TRBV4-2
CASRPGLSGRGEQFF TRBV7-9
CASSRDRTYEQYF TRBV5-4
CASRYSSGVVSYNEQFF TRBV6-2/TRBV6-3
CARSLEGAWQYF TRBV11-2
CTSSSRAIGTGELYF TRBV11-1
CASSLGGQGDQPQHF TRBV28
CASSYGTSGGYEQYF TRBV11-2
CASEREGRNGELFF TRBV10-2